This T cell receptor beta chain was captured by sequencing in a study of T cell repertoires in cytomegalovirus infection. About the study: Carrying CMV and the relevant HLA type showed in public TCR beta signatures.

This clonotype was detected only a few times. The antigen is not known. TCRdb re-analysed the reads in MiXCR, keeping a single row per CDR3 protein. The sample includes a few hundred thousand distinct CDR3 sequences, roughly a third seen only once; the top ten take roughly 15%. This clonotype originated in a human donor in good health (CMV status not recorded). Some clones in this sample may be carry-over from other donors' samples. This material consisted of cultured PBMCs, taken from culture after CMV antigen stimulation.

The CDR3 DNA is TGTGCCAGCAGTAACCCGCATCTACTAGCGGTCTCCTACAATGAGCAGTTCTTC. This translates into CASSNPHLLAVSYNEQFF. The V and J genes are TRBV6-2 or TRBV6-3 and TRBJ2-1; 8 bases align to TRBD2. Germline assignment: CDR1 MNHEY and CDR2 SVGEGT. Trimming took 5 bases from V and 0 from J; bases not matched to a gene: 12. There are 18 residues in the CDR3.